What follows are 26 T cell receptor beta chains derived from one specimen sequenced in a study of blood T cell repertoires in COVID-19. Clones were read by immunoSEQ multiplex PCR, and TCRdb kept only the in-frame ones, dropping some. The sample yields under 350,000 clones, around nine tenths seen once. Sequencing was performed on peripheral blood. These receptors came from a man between 45 and 60 years old with acute or convalescent COVID-19.

Here the CDR3 reads CASSPMTSGGADTQYF. CDR3 bases: TGTGCCAGCAGCCCGATGACTAGCGGGGGCGCAGATACGCAGTATTTT. The chain is built from TRBV3-1 (or the pseudogene TRBV3-2) and TRBJ2-3; 12 bases line up with TRBD2. The V gene's germline CDR1 is LGHDT and CDR2 YNNKEL (reference sequence). This CDR3 region has 16 residues. V lost 4 bases, J lost 4 bases, and 6 bases stayed unmatched.

The chain recombines TRBV7-2 with TRBJ2-1, with 12 bases identical to TRBD2. This CDR3 comprises 15 residues. J lost 4 bases, V lost 7 bases, and 5 bases had no gene match. Germline values: CDR1 SGHTA, CDR2 FQGNSA. The CDR3 nucleotides read TGTGCCAGCAAAACCGGGACTAGCGGGTACAATGAGCAGTTCTTC. It encodes CASKTGTSGYNEQFF.

Here the CDR3 DNA reads TGTGCCAGCAGCCCCGGGGGGGGCCAGTCCTACAATGAGCAGTTCTTC. It specifies CASSPGGGQSYNEQFF. The chain combines TRBV27 with TRBJ2-1; TRBD2 aligns across 8 bases. The CDR3 spans 16 residues. Trimming cost V 6 bases and J 1 base; bases outside gene matches: 8. Per germline, CDR1 MNHEY and CDR2 SMNVEV (reference sequence).

The J gene is TRBJ1-2, the V gene TRBV5-4, with 8 bases lining up with TRBD1. CDR1 and CDR2 from the germline V gene are SGHNT and YYREEE (reference sequence). Trimming cost V 4 bases and J 4 bases; bases outside gene matches: 6. This CDR3 has 14 residues. The CDR3 loop reads CASSRDRGIYGYTF. As DNA, the CDR3 is TGTGCCAGCAGCCGCGACAGGGGAATCTATGGCTACACCTTC.

The chain joins TRBV10-3 to TRBJ1-1; tentatively, D is TRBD1 (6 bases). V shed 5 bases and J shed 0 bases, with 10 bases lying between them. This CDR3 spans 14 amino acids. Per the germline V gene, CDR1 is ENHRY and CDR2 is SYGVKD. The CDR3 sequence: CAISYRELNTEAFF. In DNA, the CDR3 is TGTGCCATCAGTTACAGGGAATTGAACACTGAAGCTTTCTTT.

This rearrangement joins TRBV10-3 to TRBJ1-1; TRBD1 agrees at 8 bases. CDR1 is ENHRY, CDR2 SYGVKD, per germline. The CDR3 spans 16 residues. V trimming: 4 bases; J trimming: 5 bases; junction bases outside the gene matches: 12. The CDR3: CAISGSRSTGVTEAFF. In nucleotides, the CDR3 is TGTGCCATCAGTGGCTCCCGTTCGACAGGGGTAACTGAAGCTTTCTTT.

The chain carries TRBV6-6 and TRBJ2-2; possible D gene TRBD2, 7 bases. Germline V gene data show CDR1 as MNHNY and CDR2 as SVGAGI (reference sequence). With 5 bases removed from V and 0 bases from J, the gap between germline ends came to 16 bases. The CDR3 runs 17 residues. The CDR3 loop reads CASSPFTGGTNTGELFF. CDR3 DNA sequence: TGTGCCAGCAGTCCCTTTACGGGGGGCACGAACACCGGGGAGCTGTTTTTT.

The chain combines TRBV3-1 (or the pseudogene TRBV3-2) with TRBJ2-7; maybe TRBD1 (6 bases). CDR3 length equals 15 residues. Between the trimmed V and J ends, which lost 4 bases and 7 bases, there was a span of 20 bases. Germline CDR1 is LGHDT and CDR2 is YNNKEL (reference sequence). The CDR3 nucleotides read TGTGCCAGCAGCCTTGGGACACCGTCCACGAGGGAGCAGTACTTC. Its protein is CASSLGTPSTREQYF.

V gene TRBV12-3 or TRBV12-4 combines with J gene TRBJ2-7; D not resolved. The CDR3 length is 12 residues. V gave up 8 bases and J gave up 6 bases, with 14 bases separating them. CDR3 sequence reads: CASAGESVEQYF. In DNA, the CDR3 is TGTGCCAGCGCCGGTGAGTCGGTCGAGCAGTACTTC.

The chain uses TRBV6-5 and TRBJ1-1, with D possibly matching TRBD1 (5 bases). Germline V gene sequence: CDR1 MNHEY, CDR2 SVGAGI. Trimming cost V 6 bases and J 1 base, with 12 bases left between them. This CDR3 region has 14 residues. CDR3 protein: CASSQGGTNTEAFF. The CDR3 nucleotides read TGTGCCAGCAGCCAGGGAGGGACGAACACTGAAGCTTTCTTT.

The chain recombines TRBV30 with TRBJ1-1; 7 bases are shared with TRBD1. After removal of 5 bases from V and 4 bases from J, the junction contained 1 base not matched to a gene. This CDR3 region has 11 residues. Germline values: CDR1 GTSNPN, CDR2 SVGIG (reference sequence). In DNA form, the CDR3 reads TGTGCCTGGGCAGGGGGCACTGAAGCTTTCTTT. As protein: CAWAGGTEAFF. Based on the CDR3 plus reference TRBV30 and TRBJ1-1, the full variable domain is SQTIHQWPATLVQPVGSPLSLECTVEGTSNPNLYWYRQAAGRGLQLLFYSVGIGQISSEVPQNLSASRPQDRQFILSSKKLLLSDSGFYLCAWAGGTEAFFGQGTRLTVV.

This clone was seen just once. The chain couples TRBV10-2 to TRBJ1-5, with TRBD1 matching 8 bases. From germline, CDR1 is WSHSY and CDR2 SAAADI. Trimming cost V 4 bases and J 4 bases; bases outside gene matches: 12. The CDR3 consists of 17 residues. The DNA of the CDR3 is TGCGCCAGCAGTGGCCCTCTTACAGGGGGGCGTAATCAGCCCCAGCATTTT. As protein: CASSGPLTGGRNQPQHF.

The V gene is TRBV7-2, the J gene TRBJ1-1; D possibly corresponds to TRBD1 (5 bases). In germline, CDR1 is SGHTA, CDR2 FQGNSA. The CDR3 contains 15 residues. Trimming cost V 1 base and J 4 bases, with 13 bases left between them. The CDR3 region is CASSLEAGVGTEAFF. CDR3 nucleotides: TGTGCCAGCAGCTTAGAAGCGGGGGTGGGCACTGAAGCTTTCTTT.

The chain is built from TRBV10-1 and TRBJ1-6; D is ambiguous. V was trimmed by 3 bases and J by 3 bases, leaving 6 bases between them. The length of the CDR3 is 14 residues. Germline V gene sequence: CDR1 WNHNN, CDR2 SYGVQD (reference sequence). Written as DNA, the CDR3 is TGCGCCAGCAGTGACGGGAACTATAATTCACCCCTCCACTTT. Translated: CASSDGNYNSPLHF.

This chain joins TRBV2 and TRBJ1-5; 7 bases map to TRBD1. Looked up from germline, CDR1 is SNHLY and CDR2 is FYNNEI. Germline trimming cut 6 bases from V and 5 bases from J; bases unmatched to any gene: 4. The CDR3 has 13 residues. DNA for the CDR3: TGTGCCAGCAGCAGGGACAGTGATCAGCCCCAGCATTTT. It yields the protein CASSRDSDQPQHF.

J is TRBJ1-2 and V is TRBV6-5; no definite D call. The CDR3 is 13 residues long. The V gene lost 2 bases and the J gene lost 5 bases, with 9 bases spanning the gap. Germline V gives CDR1 MNHEY, CDR2 SVGAGI. CDR3 loop: CASSYEARYGYTF. CDR3 in DNA: TGTGCCAGCAGTTACGAGGCTCGATATGGCTACACCTTC.

The chain links TRBV5-4 to TRBJ1-2, with D uncertain. Trimming left V 4 bases short and J 8 bases short, with 21 bases between. Germline CDR1 is SGHNT and CDR2 is YYREEE (reference sequence). This CDR3 has 15 amino acids. CDR3 in DNA: TGTGCCAGCAGCCCCCGGGAGGGAGGGCTAGTGGGCTACACCTTC. Amino acid sequence: CASSPREGGLVGYTF.

The rearrangement uses TRBV3-1 (or the pseudogene TRBV3-2) and TRBJ2-5, with TRBD1 matching over 8 bases. The germline gives CDR1 LGHDT, CDR2 YNNKEL (reference sequence). V was clipped by 7 bases and J by 1 base; unmatched bases: 5. CDR3 length equals 14 residues. The CDR3 DNA reads as TGTGCCAGCAACCTCAGGGGGCCCCAAGAGACCCAGTACTTC. Translated, it gives CASNLRGPQETQYF.

J is TRBJ1-5 and V is TRBV19; maybe TRBD1 (6 bases). From germline, CDR1 is LNHDA and CDR2 SQIVND (reference sequence). V shed 6 bases and J shed 5 bases, with 11 bases lying between them. The CDR3 has 13 amino acids. The CDR3 region is CASRRQEDQPQHF. CDR3 sequence (DNA): TGTGCCAGTAGACGACAGGAAGATCAGCCCCAGCATTTT.

Only one count was recorded for this clone. This chain joins TRBV10-1 and TRBJ1-5; 8 nucleotides agree with TRBD1. CDR1 WNHNN and CDR2 SYGVQD come from the germline V gene (reference sequence). The junction had 9 bases not matched to a gene; V was cut back by 6 bases and J by 5 bases. This CDR3 spans 15 amino acids. The DNA of the CDR3 is TGCGCCAGCAGCGCACCGACAGGGGAGGATCAGCCCCAGCATTTT. It specifies CASSAPTGEDQPQHF.

The chain combines TRBV30 with TRBJ2-7; 11 bases align to TRBD1. Germline V gene sequence: CDR1 GTSNPN, CDR2 SVGIG (reference sequence). The V and J ends lost 0 bases and 12 bases, in that order; junction bases with no gene match: 7. The CDR3 length is 13 residues. The CDR3: CAWSVGQGGVRYF. Written as DNA, the CDR3 is TGTGCCTGGAGTGTGGGACAGGGGGGGGTTCGGTACTTC.

The chain recombines TRBV28 with TRBJ1-3; maybe TRBD1 (6 bases). The germline V gene encodes CDR1 MDHEN and CDR2 SYDVKM. The CDR3 is 15 residues long. The V end lost 6 bases, the J end lost 2 bases, and 14 bases lay between the germline ends. The CDR3, as DNA: TGTGCCAGCAGACTTCAGGGGTTAGCTGGAAACACCATATATTTT. It encodes CASRLQGLAGNTIYF.

The rearrangement uses TRBV11-2 and TRBJ1-6; D gene uncertain. V lost 5 bases to trimming and J lost 12 bases, with 11 bases between them. The germline gives CDR1 SGHAT, CDR2 FQNNGV. The CDR3 consists of 12 residues. CDR3 nucleotides: TGTGCCAGCAGCCCGGAGGGAGGACCCCTCCACTTT. The encoded protein is CASSPEGGPLHF. Variable domain in full (rest from reference TRBV11-2 and TRBJ1-6): EAGVAQSPRYKIIEKRQSVAFWCNPISGHATLYWYQQILGQGPKLLIQFQNNGVVDDSQLPKDRFSAERLKGVDSTLKIQPAKLEDSAVYLCASSPEGGPLHFGNGTRLTVT.

This clone was seen a handful of times. The rearrangement joins TRBV7-8 to TRBJ2-5; 7 positions agree with TRBD1. Germline CDR1 and CDR2: SGHVS and FQNEAQ. J was trimmed by 2 bases and V by 6 bases; bases with no gene match: 3. CDR3 length equals 13 residues. CDR3 in amino acids: CASSQDRQETQYF. DNA for the CDR3: TGTGCCAGCAGTCAGGACAGGCAAGAGACCCAGTACTTC.

The CDR3 region is CASSQDGGLKPDTQYF. The CDR3 DNA sequence: TGTGCCAGCAGCCAAGATGGGGGACTAAAGCCAGATACGCAGTATTTT. The rearrangement uses TRBV4-2 and TRBJ2-3, with TRBD2 identical over 7 bases. Losses at the gene ends were 0 bases for V and 4 bases for J; bases not matched to a gene: 7. The CDR3 totals 16 residues. Germline values: CDR1 LGHNA, CDR2 YNFKEQ.

The V gene is TRBV24-1, the J gene TRBJ1-2; D is possibly TRBD1 (5 bases). Between the trimmed V and J ends, which lost 0 bases and 0 bases, there was a span of 16 bases. The CDR3 is 18 residues long. Germline V gene data show CDR1 as KGHDR and CDR2 as SFDVKD. The CDR3 nucleotides are TGTGCCACCAGTGATTTGTGGGGCAGGGAATTTGCTAACTATGGCTACACCTTC. Translated, it gives CATSDLWGREFANYGYTF.